The entry that follows covers one T cell receptor beta chain sequence. This clonotype was observed at least ten times. This receptor's antigen is unknown. No much larger clone is present one base from it, and per-base qualities are unavailable. Systemically healthy Caucasian individuals from Russia, 35 to 50 in total and aged roughly 6 to 95 years, were included as donors. Each donor gave ten milliliters of peripheral blood, drawn into EDTA-treated Vacutainer tubes. Ficoll-Paque density-gradient centrifugation was used to isolate PBMCs, with at least 7 million per sample. Trizol reagent was used to extract total RNA from PBMCs, with at least 5 micrograms per sample. The percentages of naive CD45RAhigh/CD27high T cells were determined by flow cytometry on a PBMC aliquot from every donor. Its CDR3 holds 14 amino acids, cysteine through phenylalanine. Just the 42-base CDR3 DNA is kept, in frame starting at base 1. As encoded in the germline V gene, CDR1 is SNHLY while CDR2 is FYNNEI. Germline trimming: 8 bases from V, 3 bases from J; junction bases outside gene matches: 2.

The data are from a study of blood T cells in healthy people across ages (dated by TCRdb to the mid-2010s). Concerning the study at large: Template switching captured roughly one uniquely barcoded TCR beta cDNA molecule per two T cells in model experiments. Age-related changes in TCR beta repertoire diversity were measured in the study by deep sequencing normalized with unique cDNA molecular identifiers. The donors were divided into four age groups: young (average around 17 years), middle-aged (over 35), aged (around 59) and long-lived (about 80). Donors of different ages were randomly distributed across sequencing lanes to avoid experimental bias. Two additional independent replicas of 1 million unique cDNA reads from the same blood draw were analyzed for two donors (one aged 18 to 30 and one aged 80 or older). General conclusions and limits of the study: Compared with the aged group, the long-lived group had more naive CD4+ T cells, fewer expanded clones and increased TCR diversity, a pattern suggesting age selection. Observed TCR beta diversity per million T cells fell roughly linearly with age, and a significant reduction was already apparent by age around 44. Total diversity estimates from one million sequenced T cells were considered lower bounds and underestimates. Donor CMV infection status was unknown, potentially confounding age-related changes in expanded clonotypes. A strong correlation was found between observed TCR beta diversity and the percentage of naive T cells measured by flow cytometry. Bulk unsorted PBMC profiling prevented conclusive comparison of naive and antigen-experienced compartments.

Library preparation was by 5' RACE. The run used an Illumina HiSeq 2500. A second 7 to 11 cycle PCR used a sample-barcoded 5' primer and a J-beta primer mix. A unique molecular identifier was introduced onto each TCR beta cDNA molecule by a template-switch 5' adaptor carrying 12 random nucleotides. At least 3 million CDR3-containing paired-end reads were obtained from each sample. First-strand cDNA synthesis was performed from all RNA using the Mint cDNA synthesis kit, with priming by a TRBC-specific oligonucleotide. Following uracil-DNA glycosylase treatment, all cDNA underwent a first 18-cycle PCR with the universal primers M1SS and BC2_uni_R. The authors processed their data as follows. Normalization of each sample was performed by random selection of 1 million high-quality reads, each carrying a distinct molecular identifier. Reads with shared molecular identifiers were discarded instead of being binned into consensus sequences. MiTCR, set to a Q25 quality threshold and the strictest error-elimination algorithm, was used for CDR3 identification, clonotype clustering and error correction. A nonparametric unseen species model with Euler transformation was used to estimate lower-bound total TCR beta diversity. The public reads were reanalyzed by TCRdb: fastp trimming at Q25, MiXCR alignment, in-frame beta chains only. Entries are consolidated by CDR3 protein sequence, retaining the most common genes and DNA. The V and J calls and clone size are TCRdb's, not the authors'. A total of fewer than 950,000 distinct CDR3 sequences appear in this sample, roughly 34% of them only once. The ten largest clones take up 10% to 15% of the sample.

This receptor was obtained from a man aged 18-30 years in good health. The source material was blood. Here the chain combines TRBV2 and TRBJ2-6; TRBD1 matches 9 bases in the middle. The CDR3 here reads CASHRGRGANVLTF. The DNA reads as follows: TGTGCCAGCCACAGGGGGCGTGGGGCCAACGTCCTGACTTTC.